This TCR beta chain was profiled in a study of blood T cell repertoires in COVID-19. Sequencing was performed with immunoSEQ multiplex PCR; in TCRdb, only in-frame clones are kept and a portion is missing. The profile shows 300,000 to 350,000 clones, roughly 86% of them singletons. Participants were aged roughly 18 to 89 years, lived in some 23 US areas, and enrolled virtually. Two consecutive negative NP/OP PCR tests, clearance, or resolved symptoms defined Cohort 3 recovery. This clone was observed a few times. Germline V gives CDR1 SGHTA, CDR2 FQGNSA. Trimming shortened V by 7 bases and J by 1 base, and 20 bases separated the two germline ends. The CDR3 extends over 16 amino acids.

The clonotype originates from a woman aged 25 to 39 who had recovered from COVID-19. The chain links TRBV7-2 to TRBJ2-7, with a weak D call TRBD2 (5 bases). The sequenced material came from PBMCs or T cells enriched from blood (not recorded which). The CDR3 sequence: CASTLDGLTWSYEQYF. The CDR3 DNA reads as TGTGCCAGCACTTTAGACGGACTGACTTGGTCCTACGAGCAGTACTTC.